This T cell receptor (beta chain) came from a study of OX40 agonist ivuxolimab in advanced cancers. Study-level points and caveats: By week 6 at 0.1 to 3.0 mg/kg, blood CD4+ and CD8+ T cells had expanded clonally.

Concerning this clone: The antigen is undetermined.

V gave up 2 bases and J gave up 8 bases, with 9 bases separating them. Germline V gene data show CDR1 as SGHTA and CDR2 as FQGNSA. The CDR3 length is 12 residues. Method: immunoSEQ multiplex PCR; TCRdb's copy keeps in-frame clones and lacks some. The data show tens of thousands of clones, over 75% seen once. This chain joins TRBV7-2 and TRBJ1-2; no firm D call. This sequence was found in an adult with an advanced solid tumor such as melanoma, head and neck, liver or kidney cancer. The sequenced sample was CD4+ or CD8+ T cells sorted from blood, obtained in a trial of the OX40 agonist ivuxolimab. Here the CDR3 DNA reads TGTGCCAGCAGCTTAAGGGAGCGGGGCTACACCTTC. Its protein is CASSLRERGYTF.